This is a list of T cell receptor beta chains from one sample in a study of blood T cell repertoires in COVID-19. Clones were sequenced by immunoSEQ multiplex PCR, and TCRdb holds only the in-frame ones, with some missing. The profile covers roughly 88,000 clones, with 70% to 90% appearing a single time and 15% taken by the ten largest. The sequenced sample was peripheral blood. The receptors stem from a woman aged 80 or over with acute or convalescent COVID-19. CDR3s include the opening cysteine and the closing phenylalanine or tryptophan. D genes are given only for firm matches. Clone size appears in some rows only: once, few, many, or a class for an expanded clone.

NA	NA	TRBJ2-3	TRBV10-2	TGCGCCAGCATGGGTAACGGGGTGGATACGCAGTATTTT	CASMGNGVDTQYF
TRBD1	NA	TRBJ2-2	TRBV7-8	TGTGCCAGCAGCTTAAGGGCGACAGGGGCCGGGGAGCTGTTTTTT	CASSLRATGAGELFF
NA	NA	TRBJ2-1	TRBV3-1/TRBV3-2	TGTGCCAGCAGCCAACGGCGGGACCGTTACAATGAGCAGTTCTTC	CASSQRRDRYNEQFF
NA	few	TRBJ1-3	TRBV30	TGTGCCTGGAGTGTCTGGAGATCTGGAAACACCATATATTTT	CAWSVWRSGNTIYF
NA	NA	TRBJ2-7	TRBV6-1	TGTGCCAGCAGTGAACCGTACGAGCAGTACTTC	CASSEPYEQYF
NA	NA	TRBJ2-5	TRBV6-6	TGTGCCAGCACCCAGAAAGAGACCCAGTACTTC	CASTQKETQYF
NA	NA	TRBJ2-7	TRBV18	TGTGCCAGCTCACCACCCGTGGACTATTCCTACGAGCAGTACTTC	CASSPPVDYSYEQYF
TRBD1	NA	TRBJ2-6	TRBV6-4	TGTGCCAGCAGTCGCCCGGGACAGGGTCTATCTGGGGCCAACGTCCTGACTTTC	CASSRPGQGLSGANVLTF
TRBD1	NA	TRBJ1-1	TRBV6-5	TGTGCCAGCAGGGAGACAGGGGGAGGCGTTGAAGCTTTCTTT	CASRETGGGVEAFF
TRBD1	NA	TRBJ1-5	TRBV7-9	TGTGCCAGCAGCTCAGAGATCAGGGGGCAGCCCCAGCATTTT	CASSSEIRGQPQHF
NA	NA	TRBJ1-1	TRBV19	TGTGCCAGTAGTATTTCATTGTTCCCAGGTATCCTTCGAGTGGCTTTCTTT	CASSISLFPGILRVAFF
TRBD1	NA	TRBJ1-1	TRBV5-1	TGCGCCAGCAGCCTTAGGACAGGGGGGAACACTGAAGCTTTCTTT	CASSLRTGGNTEAFF
NA	NA	TRBJ1-1	TRBV7-9	TGTGCCAGCAGCCCTAGTCACAGCGGCACTGAAGCTTTCTTT	CASSPSHSGTEAFF
TRBD1	NA	TRBJ2-7	TRBV4-3	TGCGCCAGCAGCCTCCAGGGACAGGGGGGCGACGAGCAGTACTTC	CASSLQGQGGDEQYF
NA	NA	TRBJ2-1	TRBV7-2	TGTGCCAGCAGCCTGGAAGGGGGGGCTTACTCCAATGAGCAGTTCTTC	CASSLEGGAYSNEQFF
TRBD1	NA	TRBJ2-7	TRBV27	TGTGCCAGCAGTTTTTATCCGTTCGAGACAGGGAACGACGAGCAGTACTTC	CASSFYPFETGNDEQYF
NA	NA	TRBJ1-2	TRBV6-5	TGTGCCTCGGGGGGGTACTATGGCTACACCTTC	CASGGYYGYTF
TRBD2	NA	TRBJ2-1	TRBV7-3	TGTGCCAGCAGTCCAACTAGCGGGGGAATACCCAATGAGCAGTTCTTC	CASSPTSGGIPNEQFF
NA	NA	TRBJ2-5	TRBV7-2	TGTGCCAGCAGCTTAGGGCTAGCGAGGTTAGGGGAGACCCAGTACTTC	CASSLGLARLGETQYF
TRBD1	once	TRBJ1-5	TRBV7-8	TGTGCCAGCAGCTCGACAGGGATCAATCAGCCCCAGCATTTT	CASSSTGINQPQHF
TRBD1	NA	TRBJ2-5	TRBV11-2	TGTGCCAGCAGCTCCAATACAGGGGGGAGAGAGACCCAGTACTTC	CASSSNTGGRETQYF
TRBD2	NA	TRBJ2-7	TRBV19	TGTGCCAGTAGTACACCCGGGGAGGGGAGCCCCTACGAGCAGTACTTC	CASSTPGEGSPYEQYF
TRBD2	NA	TRBJ2-3	TRBV24-1	TGTGCCACCAGTGACCGTAGCGGGACCAGCACAGATACGCAGTATTTT	CATSDRSGTSTDTQYF
TRBD2	NA	TRBJ2-7	TRBV7-2	TGTGCCAGCAGCCGGCGGGGGGTATCAAGCTCCTACGAGCAGTACTTC	CASSRRGVSSSYEQYF
TRBD1	NA	TRBJ1-1	TRBV10-1	TGCGCCAGCAGTCCGGACAGGGACACTGAAGCTTTCTTT	CASSPDRDTEAFF
NA	NA	TRBJ1-4	TRBV7-2	TGTGCCAGCAGCTCGTCTGGAAGGGGAGGGGAAAAACTGTTTTTT	CASSSSGRGGEKLFF